This T cell receptor beta chain was found in a study of blood T cell repertoires in COVID-19. The CDR3 totals 15 residues. V gave up 5 bases and J gave up 0 bases, with 11 bases separating them. The V gene's germline CDR1 is MGHRA and CDR2 YSYEKL. Generated by immunoSEQ multiplex PCR, the TCRdb table keeps only in-frame clones and is missing some. The sample shows about 280,000 clones, 86% of them seen only once. Sequenced sample: peripheral blood. The chain recombines TRBV4-1 with TRBJ2-1; D may be TRBD1 (6 bases). This TCR was recovered from a woman aged 70-85 years with COVID-19, enrolled during active disease. The CDR3 region has the DNA TGCGCCAGCAGCACCGGGACACCCTCCTACAATGAGCAGTTCTTC. It translates to CASSTGTPSYNEQFF.